This TCR beta chain came from a study of cytomegalovirus exposure and HLA in healthy donors. J gave up 6 bases and V 5 bases, and 5 bases lay outside the gene matches. CDR3 length: 13 amino acids. Germline V gene data show CDR1 as SGHTA and CDR2 as FQGNSA. Use of 60 Vbeta and 13 Jbeta primers characterized the PCR. The protocol was immunoSEQ multiplex PCR, while the TCRdb copy is restricted to in-frame clones and leaves out a portion. The data contain over 80,000 clones, roughly 71% of them seen just once; the ten biggest clones take up around 16%. On this clone: What it recognizes is unknown.

There were likely unrecorded immune exposures, though donors were nominally healthy when sampled. Study results and caveats: It was in a later analysis that TCR association rates were seen to vary by HLA locus, highest for DRB1 and lowest for HLA-C. Per a prior analysis, the majority of TCR beta V segments were productive roughly 87% or roughly 30% of the time.

The origin of this receptor is a woman between 18 and 29 years old in good health and CMV-seropositive. Sequencing was carried out using PBMCs. The chain carries TRBV7-2 and TRBJ2-7; 9 bases are a match to TRBD1. The CDR3 loop is CASSGTGFREQYF. In DNA form, the CDR3 reads TGTGCCAGCAGCGGGACAGGGTTTCGCGAGCAGTACTTC.